This T cell receptor beta chain was identified in a study of T cells in Graves' hyperthyroidism and ophthalmopathy. The V gene lost 4 bases and the J gene lost 3 bases, with 16 bases spanning the gap. The CDR3 sequence is 15 residues long. CDR1 and CDR2 (germline): SGHRS, YFSETQ. RNA transcripts gave rise to amplified TCR beta CDR3 regions. TCR CDR3 underwent first-round RT-PCR with the HTBI primer set. TCRdb analysed the multiplex PCR reads with MiXCR anew, one entry per CDR3 protein. The sample has around 580,000 distinct CDR3 sequences; about a sixth are singletons. Input material: blood. V is TRBV5-1 and J is TRBJ1-1; D uncertain. The receptor was isolated from a young woman with Graves' hyperthyroidism. CDR3 amino acids: CASSPGGVEDTEAFF. CDR3 coding DNA: TGCGCCAGCAGCCCCGGCGGGGTGGAGGACACTGAAGCTTTCTTT. Variable domain in full (rest from reference TRBV5-1 and TRBJ1-1): KAGVTQTPRYLIKTRGQQVTLSCSPISGHRSVSWYQQTPGQGLQFLFEYFSETQRNKGNFPGRFSGRQFSNSRSEMNVSTLELGDSALYLCASSPGGVEDTEAFFGQGTRLTVV.